The clone carrying this TCR beta chain showed up many times. These data belong to a study of identical twins. MiXCR was run by TCRdb on the 5' RACE reads, yielding one entry per CDR3 protein. The sample yields roughly 290,000 distinct CDR3 sequences, less than 9.5% seen once. The CDR3 length is 15 residues. The germline gives CDR1 SEHNR, CDR2 FQNEAQ (reference sequence). Trimming cost V 5 bases and J 5 bases, with 16 bases left between them. This sample was shared with a second study, whose subject was yellow fever vaccine responses in identical twins.

This receptor was taken from a woman aged 18-29 years in good health. The chain joins TRBV7-9 to TRBJ2-1; possible D gene TRBD2, 7 bases. Specimen: CD8+ T cells sorted from blood. The CDR3 sequence is CASSVSLGGHNEQFF. Here the CDR3 DNA reads TGTGCCAGCAGCGTTTCCCTGGGGGGGCACAATGAGCAGTTCTTC.